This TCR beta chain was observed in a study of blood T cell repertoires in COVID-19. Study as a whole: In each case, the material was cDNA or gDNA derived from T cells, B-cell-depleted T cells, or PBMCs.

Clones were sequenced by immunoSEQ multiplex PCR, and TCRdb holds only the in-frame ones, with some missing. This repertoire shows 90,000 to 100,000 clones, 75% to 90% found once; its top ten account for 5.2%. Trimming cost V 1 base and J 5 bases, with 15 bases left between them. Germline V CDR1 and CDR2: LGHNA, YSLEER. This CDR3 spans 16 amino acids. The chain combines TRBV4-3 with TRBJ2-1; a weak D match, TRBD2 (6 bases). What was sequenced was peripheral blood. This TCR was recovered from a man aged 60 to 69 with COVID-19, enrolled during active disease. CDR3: CASSQVPSEVDNEQFF. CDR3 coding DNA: TGCGCCAGCAGCCAAGTCCCTAGCGAGGTTGACAATGAGCAGTTCTTC.